This T cell receptor beta chain was sequenced in a study of T cell responses to AZD1222 COVID-19 vaccine. Findings and limits, study-wide: Baseline seropositives among AZD1222 recipients totaled only five to seven. Spike-wide vaccine-associated CD4 TCRs dominated at 160-218 and 743-854. None of the repertoires were sampled until the peak T cell response had passed. White British ancestry dominated among donors, who included more females, and clonal diversity was possibly underestimated.

The table came from immunoSEQ multiplex PCR; TCRdb's copy has only in-frame clones and leaves some out. The sample holds around 150,000 clones, approximately 88% seen once. Germline CDR1 DFQATT, CDR2 SNEGSKA (reference sequence). The CDR3 loop spans 14 amino acids. Trimming removed 3 bases at V and 2 bases at J, with 13 bases between. With respect to this clone: Its antigen is currently unknown.

V is TRBV20-1 and J is TRBJ1-1; D remains unclear. Sequencing was performed on peripheral blood, taken on day 0 of AZD1222 vaccination. The sequence was collected from an adult in good health. The CDR3 here is CSASRAVGNTEAFF. In nucleotides, the CDR3 is TGCAGTGCTAGTCGTGCAGTTGGAAACACTGAAGCTTTCTTT.